The T cell receptor (beta chain) described here comes from a study of OX40 agonist ivuxolimab in advanced cancers. Study-level findings and limits: Researchers report that CD8+ T cells had, on average, more expanded clones than CD4+.

Turning to this clone: The antigen is not known.

This CDR3 is built from 14 residues. Germline CDR1 reads SGDLS; CDR2 reads YYNGEE. The repertoire was sequenced with immunoSEQ multiplex PCR; TCRdb's copy has only in-frame clones and lacks some. The table shows around 99,000 clones, with 85% to 95% occurring only once. The chain employs TRBV9 and TRBJ2-5, with TRBD1 as a possible D gene (7 bases). The tail of the sequence fits TRBJ2-7 better, so the J call may be wrong. Sample: CD4+ or CD8+ T cells sorted from blood, taken in a trial of the OX40 agonist ivuxolimab. The receptor was derived from an adult with an advanced solid tumor such as melanoma, head and neck, liver or kidney cancer. The CDR3 reads CASSVGRGAYEQYF. The CDR3 region has the DNA TGTGCCAGCAGCGTAGGCAGGGGGGCCTACGAGCAGTACTTC.